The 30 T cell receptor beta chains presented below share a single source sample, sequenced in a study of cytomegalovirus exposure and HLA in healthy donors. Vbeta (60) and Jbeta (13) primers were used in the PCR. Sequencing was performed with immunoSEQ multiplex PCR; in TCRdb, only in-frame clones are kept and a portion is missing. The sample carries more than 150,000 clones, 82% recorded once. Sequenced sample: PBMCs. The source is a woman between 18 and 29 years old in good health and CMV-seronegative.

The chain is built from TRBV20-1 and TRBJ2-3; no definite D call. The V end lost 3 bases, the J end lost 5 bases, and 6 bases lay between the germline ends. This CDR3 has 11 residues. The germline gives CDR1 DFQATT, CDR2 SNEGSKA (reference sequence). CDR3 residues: CSASAVDTQYF. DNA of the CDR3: TGCAGTGCTAGTGCGGTAGATACGCAGTATTTT.

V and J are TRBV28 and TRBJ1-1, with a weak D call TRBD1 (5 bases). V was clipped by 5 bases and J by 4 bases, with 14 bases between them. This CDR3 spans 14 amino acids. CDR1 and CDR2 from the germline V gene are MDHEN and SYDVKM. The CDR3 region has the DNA TGTGCCAGCAGTCCCAGGGTTTTTGGCACTGAAGCTTTCTTT. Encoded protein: CASSPRVFGTEAFF.

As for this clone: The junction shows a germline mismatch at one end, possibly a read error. As DNA, the CDR3 is TGTTCCAGCAGCCCCTCACCGGGACAGGGGGCTCGGGAGCAGTACTTC. Protein sequence: CSSSPSPGQGAREQYF. The chain recombines TRBV7-9 with TRBJ2-7, with 12 bases fitting TRBD1. Germline-derived CDR1 and CDR2 are SEHNR and FQNEAQ (reference sequence). The CDR3 runs 16 residues. The full variable domain, completed using reference TRBV7-9 and TRBJ2-7, is DTGVSQNPRHKITKRGQNVTFRCDPISEHNRLYWYRQTLGQGPEFLTYFQNEAQLEKSRLLSDRFSAERPKGSFSTLEIQRTEQGDSAMYLCSSSPSPGQGAREQYFGPGTRLTVT.

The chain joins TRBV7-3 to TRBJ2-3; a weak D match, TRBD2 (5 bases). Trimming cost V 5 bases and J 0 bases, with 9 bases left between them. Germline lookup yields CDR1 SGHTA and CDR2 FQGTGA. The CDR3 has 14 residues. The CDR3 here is CASSISASTDTQYF. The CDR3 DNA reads TGTGCCAGCAGCATTAGCGCCAGCACAGATACGCAGTATTTT.

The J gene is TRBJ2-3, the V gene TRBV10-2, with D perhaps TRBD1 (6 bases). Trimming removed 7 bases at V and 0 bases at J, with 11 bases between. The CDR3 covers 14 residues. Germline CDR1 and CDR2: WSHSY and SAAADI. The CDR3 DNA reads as TGCGCCAGCAACAGGGACACTAGCACAGATACGCAGTATTTT. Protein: CASNRDTSTDTQYF.

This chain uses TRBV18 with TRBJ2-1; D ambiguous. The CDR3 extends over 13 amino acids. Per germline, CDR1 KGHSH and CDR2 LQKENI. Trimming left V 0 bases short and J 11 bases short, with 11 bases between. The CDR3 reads CASSPPIVQQQFF. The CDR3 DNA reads TGTGCCAGCTCACCACCCATTGTACAGCAGCAGTTCTTC. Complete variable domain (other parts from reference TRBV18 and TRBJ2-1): NAGVMQNPRHLVRRRGQEARLRCSPMKGHSHVYWYRQLPEEGLKFMVYLQKENIIDESGMPKERFSAEFPKEGPSILRIQQVVRGDSAAYFCASSPPIVQQQFFGPGTRLTVL.

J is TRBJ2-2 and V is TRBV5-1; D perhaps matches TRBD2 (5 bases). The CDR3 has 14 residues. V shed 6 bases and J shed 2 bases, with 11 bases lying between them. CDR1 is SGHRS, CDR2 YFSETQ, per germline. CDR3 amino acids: CASIPGLNTGELFF. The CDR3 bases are TGCGCCAGCATACCCGGACTCAACACCGGGGAGCTGTTTTTT. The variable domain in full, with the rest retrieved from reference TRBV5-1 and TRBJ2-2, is KAGVTQTPRYLIKTRGQQVTLSCSPISGHRSVSWYQQTPGQGLQFLFEYFSETQRNKGNFPGRFSGRQFSNSRSEMNVSTLELGDSALYLCASIPGLNTGELFFGEGSRLTVL.

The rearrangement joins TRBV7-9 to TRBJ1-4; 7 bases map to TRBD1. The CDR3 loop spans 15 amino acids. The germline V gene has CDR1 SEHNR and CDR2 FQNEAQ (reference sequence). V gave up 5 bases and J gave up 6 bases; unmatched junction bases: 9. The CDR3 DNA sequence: TGTGCCAGCAGCGAGAATACAGGGGATCATGAAAAACTGTTTTTT. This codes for CASSENTGDHEKLFF. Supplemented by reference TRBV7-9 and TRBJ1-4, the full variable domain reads DTGVSQNPRHKITKRGQNVTFRCDPISEHNRLYWYRQTLGQGPEFLTYFQNEAQLEKSRLLSDRFSAERPKGSFSTLEIQRTEQGDSAMYLCASSENTGDHEKLFFGSGTQLSVL.

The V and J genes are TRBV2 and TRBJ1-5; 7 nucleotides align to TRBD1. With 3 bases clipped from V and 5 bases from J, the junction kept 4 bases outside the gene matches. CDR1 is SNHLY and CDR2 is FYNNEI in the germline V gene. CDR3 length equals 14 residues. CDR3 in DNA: TGTGCCAGCAGTGATAGGAGGGGGCATCAGCCCCAGCATTTT. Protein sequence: CASSDRRGHQPQHF.

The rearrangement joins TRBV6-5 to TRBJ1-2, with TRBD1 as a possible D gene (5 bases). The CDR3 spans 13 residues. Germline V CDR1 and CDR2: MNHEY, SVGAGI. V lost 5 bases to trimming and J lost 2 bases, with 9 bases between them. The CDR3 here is CASSRAGNYGYTF. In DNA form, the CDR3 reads TGTGCCAGCAGTCGAGCAGGGAACTATGGCTACACCTTC.

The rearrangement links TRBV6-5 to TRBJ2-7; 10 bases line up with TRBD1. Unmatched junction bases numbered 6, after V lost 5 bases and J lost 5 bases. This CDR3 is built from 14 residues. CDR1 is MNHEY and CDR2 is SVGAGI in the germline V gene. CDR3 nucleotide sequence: TGTGCCAGCAGTGAAGACAGGGGGCTCCACGAGCAGTACTTC. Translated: CASSEDRGLHEQYF.

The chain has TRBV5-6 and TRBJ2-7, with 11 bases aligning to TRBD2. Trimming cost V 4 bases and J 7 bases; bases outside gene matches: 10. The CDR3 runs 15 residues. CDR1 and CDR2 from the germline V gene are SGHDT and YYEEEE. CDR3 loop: CASSVIAGGSTEQYF. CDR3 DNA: TGTGCCAGCAGCGTTATAGCGGGGGGGTCTACGGAGCAGTACTTC.

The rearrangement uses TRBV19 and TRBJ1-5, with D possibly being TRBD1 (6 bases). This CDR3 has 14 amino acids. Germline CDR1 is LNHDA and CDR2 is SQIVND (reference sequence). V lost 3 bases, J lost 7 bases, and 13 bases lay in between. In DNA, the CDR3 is TGTGCCAGTAGTATCTGGGGGCTCGGACAGCCCCAGCATTTT. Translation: CASSIWGLGQPQHF.

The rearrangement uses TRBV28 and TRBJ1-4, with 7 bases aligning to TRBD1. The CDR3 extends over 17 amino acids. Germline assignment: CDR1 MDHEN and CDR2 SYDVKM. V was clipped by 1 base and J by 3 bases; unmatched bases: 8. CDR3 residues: CASSLSLVQGANEKLFF. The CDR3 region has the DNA TGTGCCAGCAGTTTATCTTTGGTTCAGGGGGCTAATGAAAAACTGTTTTTT.

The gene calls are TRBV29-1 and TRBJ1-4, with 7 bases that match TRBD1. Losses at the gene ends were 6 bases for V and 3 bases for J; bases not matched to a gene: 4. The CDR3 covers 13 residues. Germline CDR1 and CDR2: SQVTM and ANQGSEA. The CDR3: CSVGTDSNEKLFF. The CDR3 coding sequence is TGCAGCGTCGGGACAGACTCTAATGAAAAACTGTTTTTT. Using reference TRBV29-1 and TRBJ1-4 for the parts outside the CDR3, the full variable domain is SAVISQKPSRDICQRGTSLTIQCQVDSQVTMMFWYRQQPGQSLTLIATANQGSEATYESGFVIDKFPISRPNLTFSTLTVSNMSPEDSSIYLCSVGTDSNEKLFFGSGTQLSVL.

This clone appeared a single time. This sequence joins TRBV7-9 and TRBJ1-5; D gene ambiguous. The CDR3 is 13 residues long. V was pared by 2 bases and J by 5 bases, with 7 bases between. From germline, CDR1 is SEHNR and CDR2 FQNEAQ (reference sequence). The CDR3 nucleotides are TGTGCCAGCAGCTTAAATCCGGATCAGCCCCAGCATTTT. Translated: CASSLNPDQPQHF. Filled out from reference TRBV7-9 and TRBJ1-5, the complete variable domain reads DTGVSQNPRHKITKRGQNVTFRCDPISEHNRLYWYRQTLGQGPEFLTYFQNEAQLEKSRLLSDRFSAERPKGSFSTLEIQRTEQGDSAMYLCASSLNPDQPQHFGDGTRLSIL.

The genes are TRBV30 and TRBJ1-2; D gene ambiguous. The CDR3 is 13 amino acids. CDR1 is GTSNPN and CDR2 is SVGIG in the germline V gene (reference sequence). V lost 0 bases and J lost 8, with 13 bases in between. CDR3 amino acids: CAWSVGGLMGYTF. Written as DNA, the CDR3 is TGTGCCTGGAGTGTAGGAGGCCTGATGGGCTACACCTTC.

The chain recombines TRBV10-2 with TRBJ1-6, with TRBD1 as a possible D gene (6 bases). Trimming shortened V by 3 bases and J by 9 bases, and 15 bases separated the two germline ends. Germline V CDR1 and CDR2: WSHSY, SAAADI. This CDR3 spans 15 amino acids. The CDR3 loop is CASSDTQGRSSPLHF. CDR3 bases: TGCGCCAGCAGTGACACACAGGGACGCTCTTCACCCCTCCACTTT.

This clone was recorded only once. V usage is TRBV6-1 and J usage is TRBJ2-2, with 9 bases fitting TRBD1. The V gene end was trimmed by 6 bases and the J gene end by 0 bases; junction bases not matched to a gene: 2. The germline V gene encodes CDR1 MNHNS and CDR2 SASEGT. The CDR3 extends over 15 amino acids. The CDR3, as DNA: TGTGCCAGCAGAGGGACAGGGCCGAACACCGGGGAGCTGTTTTTT. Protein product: CASRGTGPNTGELFF.

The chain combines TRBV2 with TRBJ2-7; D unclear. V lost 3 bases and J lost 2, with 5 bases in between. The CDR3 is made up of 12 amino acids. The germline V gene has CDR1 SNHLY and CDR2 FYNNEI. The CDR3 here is CASSDGAYEQYF. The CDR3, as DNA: TGTGCCAGCAGTGACGGTGCCTACGAGCAGTACTTC.

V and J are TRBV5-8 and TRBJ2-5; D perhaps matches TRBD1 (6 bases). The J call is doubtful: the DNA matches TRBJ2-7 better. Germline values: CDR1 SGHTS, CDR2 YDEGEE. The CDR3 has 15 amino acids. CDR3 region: CASSLARGGYYEQYF. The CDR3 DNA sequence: TGTGCCAGCAGCTTGGCCAGGGGCGGATACTACGAGCAGTACTTC.

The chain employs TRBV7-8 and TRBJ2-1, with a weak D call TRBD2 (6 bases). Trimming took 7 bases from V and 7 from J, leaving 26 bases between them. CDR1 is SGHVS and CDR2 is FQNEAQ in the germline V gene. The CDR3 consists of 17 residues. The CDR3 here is CASILRAAGSIGNEQFF. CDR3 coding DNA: TGTGCCAGCATCCTGCGTGCGGCGGGGAGCATTGGGAATGAGCAGTTCTTC.

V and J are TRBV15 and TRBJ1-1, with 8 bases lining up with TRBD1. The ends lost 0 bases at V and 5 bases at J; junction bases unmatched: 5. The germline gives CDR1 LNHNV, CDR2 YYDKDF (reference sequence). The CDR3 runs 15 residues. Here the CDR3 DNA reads TGTGCCACCAGCAGAGATAACAGGGGGGGGACTGAAGCTTTCTTT. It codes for CATSRDNRGGTEAFF.

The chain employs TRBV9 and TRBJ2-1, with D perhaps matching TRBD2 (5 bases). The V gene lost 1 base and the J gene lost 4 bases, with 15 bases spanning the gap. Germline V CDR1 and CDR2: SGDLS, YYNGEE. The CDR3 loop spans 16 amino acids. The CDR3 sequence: CASSVLGGSEYNEQFF. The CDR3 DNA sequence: TGTGCCAGCAGCGTACTGGGTGGGAGTGAGTACAATGAGCAGTTCTTC.

The CDR3 protein is CASSFHQGSSGNTIYF. CDR3 nucleotides: TGTGCCAGCAGCTTCCATCAGGGAAGCTCTGGAAACACCATATATTTT. This chain links TRBV7-9 with TRBJ1-3; a weak D match, TRBD1 (5 bases). The CDR3 loop spans 16 amino acids. The germline gives CDR1 SEHNR, CDR2 FQNEAQ (reference sequence). Trimming pared 3 bases from V and 0 bases from J, leaving 12 bases between.

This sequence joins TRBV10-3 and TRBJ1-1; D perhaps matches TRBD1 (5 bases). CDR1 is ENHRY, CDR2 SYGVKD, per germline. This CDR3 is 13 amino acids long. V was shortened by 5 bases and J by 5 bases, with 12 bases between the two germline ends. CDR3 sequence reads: CAISHQGVTEAFF. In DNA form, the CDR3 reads TGTGCCATCAGTCATCAAGGGGTAACTGAAGCTTTCTTT.

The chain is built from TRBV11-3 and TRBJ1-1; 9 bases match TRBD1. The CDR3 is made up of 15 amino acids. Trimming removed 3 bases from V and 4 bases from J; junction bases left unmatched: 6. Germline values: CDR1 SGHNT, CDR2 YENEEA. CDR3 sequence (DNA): TGTGCCAGCAGCTTGGGGACAGGGAGGACCACTGAAGCTTTCTTT. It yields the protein CASSLGTGRTTEAFF. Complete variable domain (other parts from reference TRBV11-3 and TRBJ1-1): EAGVVQSPRYKIIEKKQPVAFWCNPISGHNTLYWYLQNLGQGPELLIRYENEEAVDDSQLPKDRFSAERLKGVDSTLKIQPAELGDSAVYLCASSLGTGRTTEAFFGQGTRLTVV.

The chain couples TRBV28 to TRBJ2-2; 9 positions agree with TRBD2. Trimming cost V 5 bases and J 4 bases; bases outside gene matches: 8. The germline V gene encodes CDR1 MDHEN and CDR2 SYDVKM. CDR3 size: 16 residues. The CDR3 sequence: CASSQAGGGATGELFF. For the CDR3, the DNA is TGTGCCAGCAGTCAAGCGGGCGGGGGGGCCACCGGGGAGCTGTTTTTT.

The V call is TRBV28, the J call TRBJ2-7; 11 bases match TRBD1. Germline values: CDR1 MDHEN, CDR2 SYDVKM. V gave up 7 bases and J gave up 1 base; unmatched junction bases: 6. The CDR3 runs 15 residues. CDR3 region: CASTVDRGLSYEQYF. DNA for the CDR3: TGTGCCAGCACCGTGGACAGGGGGCTTTCCTACGAGCAGTACTTC. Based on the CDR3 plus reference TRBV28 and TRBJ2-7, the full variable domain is DVKVTQSSRYLVKRTGEKVFLECVQDMDHENMFWYRQDPGLGLRLIYFSYDVKMKEKGDIPEGYSVSREKKERFSLILESASTNQTSMYLCASTVDRGLSYEQYFGPGTRLTVT.

CDR3 coding DNA: TGTGCCAGCAGTGAAAACGCGGGGGGGAGCAATGAGCAGTTCTTC. Translating it yields CASSENAGGSNEQFF. This chain uses TRBV6-1 with TRBJ2-1, with 9 bases fitting TRBD2. Germline trimming cut 2 bases from V and 6 bases from J; bases unmatched to any gene: 5. Per the germline V gene, CDR1 is MNHNS and CDR2 is SASEGT. The CDR3 sequence is 15 residues long.